This T cell receptor beta chain was identified in a study of T-cell reconstitution after alpha-beta-depleted transplantation in children. This clonotype was seen a handful of times. Preparation of the TCRbeta library involved a method that used unique molecular identifiers. TCRdb called the PCR reads again in MiXCR, with one record for every CDR3 protein. The sample comprises approximately 400,000 distinct CDR3 sequences, about a tenth of which are singletons, and roughly 5.1% rests with the top ten. This CDR3 is built from 15 residues. CDR1 SGHTS and CDR2 YDEGEE come from the germline V gene. J was trimmed by 9 bases and V by 6 bases; bases with no gene match: 12.

The TCR comes from a human donor who donated a stem cell graft to a child with acute myeloid leukemia. The chain links TRBV5-8 to TRBJ2-1; 10 bases line up with TRBD2. Specimen: PBMCs from the stem cell graft donor, collected from the stem cell graft. The CDR3 DNA follows: TGTGCCAGCATCCTAACTAGCGGGACTCGGGGTGAGCAGTTCTTC. Protein: CASILTSGTRGEQFF.